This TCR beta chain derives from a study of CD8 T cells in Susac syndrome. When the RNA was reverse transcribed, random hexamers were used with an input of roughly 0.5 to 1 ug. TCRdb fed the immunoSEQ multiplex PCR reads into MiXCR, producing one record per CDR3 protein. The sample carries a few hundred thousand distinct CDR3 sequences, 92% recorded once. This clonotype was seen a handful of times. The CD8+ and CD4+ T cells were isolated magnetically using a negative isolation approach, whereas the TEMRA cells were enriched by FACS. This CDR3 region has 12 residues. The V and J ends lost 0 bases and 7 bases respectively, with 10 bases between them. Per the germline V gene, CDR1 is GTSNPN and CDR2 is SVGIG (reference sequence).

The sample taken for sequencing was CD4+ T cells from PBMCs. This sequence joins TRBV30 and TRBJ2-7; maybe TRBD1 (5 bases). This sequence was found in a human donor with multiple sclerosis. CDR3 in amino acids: CAWSVGVGEQYF. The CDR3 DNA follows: TGTGCCTGGAGTGTAGGGGTTGGGGAGCAGTACTTC.